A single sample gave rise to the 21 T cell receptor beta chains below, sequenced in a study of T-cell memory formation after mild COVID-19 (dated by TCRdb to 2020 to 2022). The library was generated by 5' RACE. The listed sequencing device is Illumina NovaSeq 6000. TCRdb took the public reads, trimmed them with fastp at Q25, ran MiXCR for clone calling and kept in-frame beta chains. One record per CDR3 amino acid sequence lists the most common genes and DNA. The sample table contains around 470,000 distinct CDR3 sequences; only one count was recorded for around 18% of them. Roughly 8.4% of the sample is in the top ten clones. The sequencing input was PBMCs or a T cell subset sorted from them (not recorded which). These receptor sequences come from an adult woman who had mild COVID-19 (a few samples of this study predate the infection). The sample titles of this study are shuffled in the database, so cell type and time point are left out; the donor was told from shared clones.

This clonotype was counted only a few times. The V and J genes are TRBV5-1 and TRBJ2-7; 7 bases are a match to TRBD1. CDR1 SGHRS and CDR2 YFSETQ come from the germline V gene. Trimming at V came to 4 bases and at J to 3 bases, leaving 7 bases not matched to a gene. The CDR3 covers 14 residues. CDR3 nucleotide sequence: TGCGCCAGCAGCCGTCGGGACAGAAACTACGAGCAGTACTTC. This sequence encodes CASSRRDRNYEQYF. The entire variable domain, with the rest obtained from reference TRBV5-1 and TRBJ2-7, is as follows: KAGVTQTPRYLIKTRGQQVTLSCSPISGHRSVSWYQQTPGQGLQFLFEYFSETQRNKGNFPGRFSGRQFSNSRSEMNVSTLELGDSALYLCASSRRDRNYEQYFGPGTRLTVT.

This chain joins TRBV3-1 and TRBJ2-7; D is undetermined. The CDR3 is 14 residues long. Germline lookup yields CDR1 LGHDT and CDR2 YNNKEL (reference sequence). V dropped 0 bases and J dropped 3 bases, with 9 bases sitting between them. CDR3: CASSQDSSSYEQYF. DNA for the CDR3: TGTGCCAGCAGCCAAGATTCTAGTAGCTACGAGCAGTACTTC.

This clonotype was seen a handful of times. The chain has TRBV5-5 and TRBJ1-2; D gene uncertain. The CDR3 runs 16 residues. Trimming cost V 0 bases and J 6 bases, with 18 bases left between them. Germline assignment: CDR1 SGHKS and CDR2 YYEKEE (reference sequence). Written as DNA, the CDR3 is TGTGCCAGCAGCTTGGTAGGGCAGCAGCAGACTGATGGCTACACCTTC. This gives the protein CASSLVGQQQTDGYTF.

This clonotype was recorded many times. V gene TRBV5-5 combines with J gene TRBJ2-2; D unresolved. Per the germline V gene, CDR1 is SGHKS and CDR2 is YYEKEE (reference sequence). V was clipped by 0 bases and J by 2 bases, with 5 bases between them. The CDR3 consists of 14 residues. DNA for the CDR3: TGTGCCAGCAGCTTGGCGCCAAACACCGGGGAGCTGTTTTTT. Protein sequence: CASSLAPNTGELFF.

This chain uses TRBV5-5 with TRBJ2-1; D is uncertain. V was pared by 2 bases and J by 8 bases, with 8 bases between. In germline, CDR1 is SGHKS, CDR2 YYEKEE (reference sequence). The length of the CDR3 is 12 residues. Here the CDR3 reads CASSLGLDEQFF. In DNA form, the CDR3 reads TGTGCCAGCAGCTTAGGCTTGGATGAGCAGTTCTTC.

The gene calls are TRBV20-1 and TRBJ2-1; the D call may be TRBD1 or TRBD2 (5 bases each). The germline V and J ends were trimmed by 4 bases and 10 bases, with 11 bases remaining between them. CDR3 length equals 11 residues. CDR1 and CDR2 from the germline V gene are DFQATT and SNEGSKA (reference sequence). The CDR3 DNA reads TGCAGTGCTATGGGGGTAAAGGAGCAGTTCTTC. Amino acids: CSAMGVKEQFF.

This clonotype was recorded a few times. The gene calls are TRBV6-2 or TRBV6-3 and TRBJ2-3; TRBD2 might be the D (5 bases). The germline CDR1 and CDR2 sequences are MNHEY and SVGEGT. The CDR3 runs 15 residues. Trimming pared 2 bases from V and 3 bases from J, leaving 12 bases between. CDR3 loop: CASSYGTRVTDTQYF. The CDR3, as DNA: TGTGCCAGCAGTTACGGAACTAGAGTGACAGATACGCAGTATTTT.

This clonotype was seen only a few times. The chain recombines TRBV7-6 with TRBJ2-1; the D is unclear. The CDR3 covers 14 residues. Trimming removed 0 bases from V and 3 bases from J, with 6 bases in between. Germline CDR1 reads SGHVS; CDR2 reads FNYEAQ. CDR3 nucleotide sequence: TGTGCCAGCAGCTTAGCCGACCTCTACAATGAGCAGTTCTTC. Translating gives CASSLADLYNEQFF.

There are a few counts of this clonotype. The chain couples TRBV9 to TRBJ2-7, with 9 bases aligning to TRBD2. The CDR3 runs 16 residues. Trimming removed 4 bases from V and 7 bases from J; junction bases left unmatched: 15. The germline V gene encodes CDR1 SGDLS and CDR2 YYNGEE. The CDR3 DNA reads TGTGCCAGCAGCCTCGAGGGGGGTAGCGGGAGAGGAGAGCAGTACTTC. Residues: CASSLEGGSGRGEQYF. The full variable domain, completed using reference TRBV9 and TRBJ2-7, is DSGVTQTPKHLITATGQRVTLRCSPRSGDLSVYWYQQSLDQGLQFLIQYYNGEERAKGNILERFSAQQFPDLHSELNLSSLELGDSALYFCASSLEGGSGRGEQYFGPGTRLTVT.

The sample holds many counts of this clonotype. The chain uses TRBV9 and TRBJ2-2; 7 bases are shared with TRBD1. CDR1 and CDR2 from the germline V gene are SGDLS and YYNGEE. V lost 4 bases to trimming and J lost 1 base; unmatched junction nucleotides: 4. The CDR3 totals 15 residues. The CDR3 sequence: CASSPRQGNTGELFF. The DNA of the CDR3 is TGTGCCAGCAGCCCGCGACAGGGGAACACCGGGGAGCTGTTTTTT.

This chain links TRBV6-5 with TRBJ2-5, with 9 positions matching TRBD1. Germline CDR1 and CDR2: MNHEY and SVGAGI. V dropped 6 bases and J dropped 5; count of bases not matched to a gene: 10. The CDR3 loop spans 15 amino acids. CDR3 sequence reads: CASSLGQGKVETQYF. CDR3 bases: TGTGCCAGCAGCTTAGGACAGGGGAAGGTCGAGACCCAGTACTTC.

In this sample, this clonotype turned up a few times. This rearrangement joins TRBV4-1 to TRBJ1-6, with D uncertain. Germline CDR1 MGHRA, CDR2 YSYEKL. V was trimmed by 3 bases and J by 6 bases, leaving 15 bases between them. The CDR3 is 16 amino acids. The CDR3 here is CASSQEQGNSNSPLHF. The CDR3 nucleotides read TGCGCCAGCAGCCAGGAACAAGGGAACTCTAATTCACCCCTCCACTTT.

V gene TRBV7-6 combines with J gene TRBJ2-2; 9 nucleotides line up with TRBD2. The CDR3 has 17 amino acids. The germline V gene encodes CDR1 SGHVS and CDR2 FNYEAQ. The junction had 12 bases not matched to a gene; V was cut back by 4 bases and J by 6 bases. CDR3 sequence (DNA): TGTGCCAGCAGCTCCGCCCTGGTGGCGGGGGGGTCCGGGGAGCTGTTTTTT. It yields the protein CASSSALVAGGSGELFF.

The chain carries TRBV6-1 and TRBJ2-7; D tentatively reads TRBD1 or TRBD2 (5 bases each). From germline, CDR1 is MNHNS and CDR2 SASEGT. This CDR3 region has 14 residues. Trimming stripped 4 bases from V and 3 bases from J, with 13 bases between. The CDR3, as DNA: TGTGCCAGCAGTGTCGCAGGGAGCAACTACGAGCAGTACTTC. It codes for CASSVAGSNYEQYF.

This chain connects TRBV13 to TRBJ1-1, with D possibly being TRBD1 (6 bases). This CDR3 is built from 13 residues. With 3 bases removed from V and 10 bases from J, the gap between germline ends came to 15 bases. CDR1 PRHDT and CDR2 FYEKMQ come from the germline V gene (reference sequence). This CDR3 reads CASSLRGFGRAFF. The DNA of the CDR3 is TGTGCCAGCAGCTTGAGGGGGTTTGGTAGAGCTTTCTTT.

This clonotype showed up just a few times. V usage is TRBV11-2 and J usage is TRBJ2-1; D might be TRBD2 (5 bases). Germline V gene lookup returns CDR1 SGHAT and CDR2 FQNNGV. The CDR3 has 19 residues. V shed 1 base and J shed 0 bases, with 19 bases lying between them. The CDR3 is CASSLGYTRALGSYNEQFF. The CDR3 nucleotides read TGTGCCAGCAGCTTAGGCTACACTAGGGCATTGGGCTCCTACAATGAGCAGTTCTTC.

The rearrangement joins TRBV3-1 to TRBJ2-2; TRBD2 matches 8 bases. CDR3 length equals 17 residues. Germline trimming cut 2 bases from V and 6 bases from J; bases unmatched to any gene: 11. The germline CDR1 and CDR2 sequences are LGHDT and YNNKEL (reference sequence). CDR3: CASSQSVIAGQSGELFF. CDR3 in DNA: TGTGCCAGCAGCCAAAGCGTGATAGCGGGGCAGTCCGGGGAGCTGTTTTTT.

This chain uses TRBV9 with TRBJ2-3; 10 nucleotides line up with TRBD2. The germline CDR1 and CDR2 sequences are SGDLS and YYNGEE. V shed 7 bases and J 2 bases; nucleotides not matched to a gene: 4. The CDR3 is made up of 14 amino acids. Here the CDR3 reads CASASGGNTDTQYF. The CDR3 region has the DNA TGTGCCAGCGCTAGCGGGGGAAACACAGATACGCAGTATTTT.

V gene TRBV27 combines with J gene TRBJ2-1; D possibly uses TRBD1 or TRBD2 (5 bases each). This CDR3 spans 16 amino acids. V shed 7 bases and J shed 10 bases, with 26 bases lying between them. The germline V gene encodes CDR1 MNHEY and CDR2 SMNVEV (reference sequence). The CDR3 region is CASTTPYGSSWGEQFF. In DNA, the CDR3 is TGTGCCAGCACCACCCCTTATGGATCTAGTTGGGGGGAGCAGTTCTTC.

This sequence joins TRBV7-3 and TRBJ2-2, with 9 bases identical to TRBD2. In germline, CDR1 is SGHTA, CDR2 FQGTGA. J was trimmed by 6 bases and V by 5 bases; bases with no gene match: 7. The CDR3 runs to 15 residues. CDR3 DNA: TGTGCCAGCAGCATACGGACTAGCGAGGCCGGGGAGCTGTTTTTT. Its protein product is CASSIRTSEAGELFF.

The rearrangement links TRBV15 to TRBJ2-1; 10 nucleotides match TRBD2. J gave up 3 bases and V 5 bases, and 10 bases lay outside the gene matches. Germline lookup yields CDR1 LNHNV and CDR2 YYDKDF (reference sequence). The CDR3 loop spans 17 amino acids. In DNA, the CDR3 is TGTGCCACCAGCGTAGGGACTAGCGCCAATCTCTACAATGAGCAGTTCTTC. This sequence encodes CATSVGTSANLYNEQFF.